Listed below are T cell receptor beta chains from one sample, sequenced in a study of blood T cell repertoires in COVID-19. This table comes from immunoSEQ multiplex PCR, and its TCRdb copy is limited to in-frame clones, with some not included. Altogether about 350,000 clones are present, about 92% being singletons, with the ten largest covering 3.9%. Material for sequencing was peripheral blood. The receptors here all came from a woman aged 60-70 years with COVID-19, enrolled during active disease. Each CDR3 is given with its conserved first and last residue. The order of the fields is clone size, CDR3 length, D gene, V gene, J gene, CDR3 protein, CDR3 DNA. The D gene is left open where the match is weak. A clone size is listed for some rows: how often the clone was seen (once, few, many), or a class if it is expanded.

clone_size: .
cdr3_length: 15
d_call: .
v_call: TRBV7-9
j_call: TRBJ1-6
cdr3_aa: CASSFATTYNSPLHF
cdr3_nt: TGTGCCAGCAGCTTTGCGACAACGTATAATTCACCCCTCCACTTT

clone_size: .
cdr3_length: 11
d_call: .
v_call: TRBV24-1
j_call: TRBJ1-2
cdr3_aa: CATKRGNGYTF
cdr3_nt: TGTGCCACCAAAAGGGGCAATGGCTACACCTTC

clone_size: .
cdr3_length: 13
d_call: TRBD1
v_call: TRBV12-3/TRBV12-4
j_call: TRBJ2-2
cdr3_aa: CASRGQGAGELFF
cdr3_nt: TGTGCCAGCAGGGGACAGGGGGCCGGGGAGCTGTTTTTT

clone_size: .
cdr3_length: 17
d_call: TRBD2
v_call: TRBV11-2
j_call: TRBJ2-1
cdr3_aa: CASSSILGSGGAKEQFF
cdr3_nt: TGTGCCAGCAGCTCTATCCTGGGTAGCGGGGGTGCCAAGGAGCAGTTCTTC

clone_size: .
cdr3_length: 15
d_call: .
v_call: TRBV28
j_call: TRBJ2-3
cdr3_aa: CASSLVRGFADTQYF
cdr3_nt: TGTGCCAGCAGTTTAGTTAGGGGCTTCGCAGATACGCAGTATTTT

clone_size: .
cdr3_length: 17
d_call: TRBD2
v_call: TRBV4-1
j_call: TRBJ2-5
cdr3_aa: CASSKAGTSGGRETQYF
cdr3_nt: TGCGCCAGCAGCAAGGCCGGGACTAGCGGGGGACGGGAGACCCAGTACTTC

clone_size: .
cdr3_length: 17
d_call: .
v_call: TRBV24-1
j_call: TRBJ1-2
cdr3_aa: CATSGIGTGSVHYGYTF
cdr3_nt: TGTGCCACCAGCGGCATTGGTACAGGGTCAGTTCACTATGGCTACACCTTC

clone_size: .
cdr3_length: 15
d_call: TRBD2
v_call: TRBV6-6
j_call: TRBJ2-1
cdr3_aa: CASRALAGKYNEQFF
cdr3_nt: TGTGCCAGCAGAGCGCTAGCGGGGAAGTACAATGAGCAGTTCTTC

clone_size: .
cdr3_length: 13
d_call: .
v_call: TRBV7-2
j_call: TRBJ1-6
cdr3_aa: CASSPPGNSPLHF
cdr3_nt: TGTGCCAGCAGCCCACCCGGGAATTCACCCCTCCACTTT

clone_size: .
cdr3_length: 15
d_call: .
v_call: TRBV6-5
j_call: TRBJ1-1
cdr3_aa: CASSYYPQGVTEAFF
cdr3_nt: TGTGCCAGCAGTTACTACCCCCAAGGGGTTACTGAAGCTTTCTTT

clone_size: .
cdr3_length: 15
d_call: .
v_call: TRBV11-2
j_call: TRBJ2-3
cdr3_aa: CASSPRGFRTDTQYF
cdr3_nt: TGTGCCAGCAGCCCCAGGGGTTTTCGGACAGATACGCAGTATTTT

clone_size: .
cdr3_length: 13
d_call: TRBD2
v_call: TRBV11-3
j_call: TRBJ2-7
cdr3_aa: CASSSGLAYEQYF
cdr3_nt: TGTGCCAGCAGCTCCGGACTAGCCTACGAGCAGTACTTC

clone_size: .
cdr3_length: 13
d_call: .
v_call: TRBV6-5
j_call: TRBJ1-1
cdr3_aa: CASSPDTNTEAFF
cdr3_nt: TGTGCCAGCAGTCCGGACACGAACACTGAAGCTTTCTTT

clone_size: .
cdr3_length: 17
d_call: .
v_call: TRBV5-1
j_call: TRBJ1-1
cdr3_aa: CASSSRPSPPMNTEAFF
cdr3_nt: TGCGCCAGCAGCTCCAGGCCCTCCCCCCCGATGAACACTGAAGCTTTCTTT

clone_size: .
cdr3_length: 18
d_call: TRBD1
v_call: TRBV7-6
j_call: TRBJ1-2
cdr3_aa: CASSPFGDRGRANYGYTF
cdr3_nt: TGTGCCAGCAGCCCTTTTGGTGACAGGGGGCGAGCTAACTATGGCTACACCTTC

clone_size: once
cdr3_length: 19
d_call: .
v_call: TRBV5-6
j_call: TRBJ2-6
cdr3_aa: CASSFQGSGPSSGANVLTF
cdr3_nt: TGTGCCAGCAGCTTCCAAGGGAGTGGGCCCAGCTCTGGGGCCAACGTCCTGACTTTC

clone_size: once
cdr3_length: 16
d_call: .
v_call: TRBV16
j_call: TRBJ2-2
cdr3_aa: CASSPWGSHETGELFF
cdr3_nt: TGTGCCAGCAGCCCATGGGGCAGCCACGAGACCGGGGAGCTGTTTTTT

clone_size: .
cdr3_length: 14
d_call: .
v_call: TRBV6-5
j_call: TRBJ2-7
cdr3_aa: CASSYTDSSYEQYF
cdr3_nt: TGTGCCAGCAGTTATACCGATAGCTCCTACGAGCAGTACTTC

clone_size: .
cdr3_length: 14
d_call: .
v_call: TRBV28
j_call: TRBJ1-4
cdr3_aa: CASRRTRNNEKLFF
cdr3_nt: TGTGCCAGCAGGCGGACAAGGAATAATGAAAAACTGTTTTTT

clone_size: .
cdr3_length: 17
d_call: .
v_call: TRBV2
j_call: TRBJ1-2
cdr3_aa: CASSEEPGLVKSYGYTF
cdr3_nt: TGTGCCAGCAGTGAAGAGCCGGGTCTAGTAAAAAGCTATGGCTACACCTTC

clone_size: once
cdr3_length: 14
d_call: TRBD1
v_call: TRBV11-2
j_call: TRBJ2-5
cdr3_aa: CASSLRRQGETQYF
cdr3_nt: TGTGCCAGCAGCCTCCGCCGACAGGGGGAGACCCAGTACTTC

clone_size: .
cdr3_length: 14
d_call: TRBD2
v_call: TRBV5-6
j_call: TRBJ2-5
cdr3_aa: CASSSGTRGETQYF
cdr3_nt: TGTGCCAGCAGCTCCGGGACTAGAGGAGAGACCCAGTACTTC

clone_size: .
cdr3_length: 13
d_call: .
v_call: TRBV12-3/TRBV12-4
j_call: TRBJ1-4
cdr3_aa: CASSQPGEEKLFF
cdr3_nt: TGTGCCAGCAGCCAGCCGGGAGAGGAAAAACTGTTTTTT

clone_size: once
cdr3_length: 17
d_call: TRBD1
v_call: TRBV4-2
j_call: TRBJ2-1
cdr3_aa: CASSQDKDRASYNEQFF
cdr3_nt: TGTGCCAGCAGCCAAGATAAGGACAGGGCATCCTACAATGAGCAGTTCTTC

clone_size: once
cdr3_length: 17
d_call: TRBD1
v_call: TRBV28
j_call: TRBJ1-2
cdr3_aa: CASSQAGTGVGNYGYTF
cdr3_nt: TGTGCCAGCAGCCAAGCCGGGACAGGGGTTGGCAACTATGGCTACACCTTC

clone_size: .
cdr3_length: 16
d_call: .
v_call: TRBV6-6
j_call: TRBJ2-7
cdr3_aa: CASSYRGGQTFYEQYF
cdr3_nt: TGTGCCAGCAGCTACCGGGGGGGACAGACCTTCTACGAGCAGTACTTC

clone_size: .
cdr3_length: 13
d_call: TRBD1
v_call: TRBV12-3/TRBV12-4
j_call: TRBJ1-2
cdr3_aa: CASSPTGGMGYTF
cdr3_nt: TGTGCCAGCAGCCCGACAGGGGGTATGGGCTACACCTTC

clone_size: .
cdr3_length: 14
d_call: TRBD1
v_call: TRBV9
j_call: TRBJ1-4
cdr3_aa: CASSLDRGVEKLFF
cdr3_nt: TGTGCCAGCAGCCTCGACAGGGGAGTAGAAAAACTGTTTTTT

clone_size: .
cdr3_length: 17
d_call: TRBD2
v_call: TRBV15
j_call: TRBJ2-1
cdr3_aa: CATSRRTTSGSYNEQFF
cdr3_nt: TGTGCCACCAGCAGAAGGACGACTAGCGGGAGTTACAATGAGCAGTTCTTC

clone_size: .
cdr3_length: 13
d_call: .
v_call: TRBV30
j_call: TRBJ1-1
cdr3_aa: CAWLGHKNTEAFF
cdr3_nt: TGTGCCTGGCTAGGACACAAGAACACTGAAGCTTTCTTT

clone_size: few
cdr3_length: 12
d_call: .
v_call: TRBV18
j_call: TRBJ1-1
cdr3_aa: CASSPSDREAFF
cdr3_nt: TGTGCCAGCTCACCCTCAGACAGGGAAGCTTTCTTT

clone_size: few
cdr3_length: 13
d_call: TRBD1
v_call: TRBV6-6
j_call: TRBJ1-1
cdr3_aa: CASSPRGHTEAFF
cdr3_nt: TGTGCCAGCAGTCCAAGGGGGCACACTGAAGCTTTCTTT

clone_size: .
cdr3_length: 16
d_call: TRBD1
v_call: TRBV4-1
j_call: TRBJ1-2
cdr3_aa: CASNREPGQPNYGYTF
cdr3_nt: TGCGCCAGCAACCGCGAGCCGGGACAGCCAAACTATGGCTACACCTTC

clone_size: .
cdr3_length: 16
d_call: TRBD1
v_call: TRBV27
j_call: TRBJ1-2
cdr3_aa: CASSPSFRGGDHGYTF
cdr3_nt: TGTGCCAGCAGCCCTAGTTTCCGAGGGGGCGACCATGGCTACACCTTC

clone_size: .
cdr3_length: 15
d_call: .
v_call: TRBV7-2
j_call: TRBJ2-1
cdr3_aa: CASSLVSVLLFEQFF
cdr3_nt: TGTGCCAGCAGCTTAGTATCGGTCCTGCTTTTTGAGCAGTTCTTC

clone_size: .
cdr3_length: 15
d_call: TRBD1
v_call: TRBV7-2
j_call: TRBJ1-3
cdr3_aa: CASSLEGATGNTIYF
cdr3_nt: TGTGCCAGCAGCTTAGAGGGGGCAACTGGAAACACCATATATTTT

clone_size: .
cdr3_length: 18
d_call: TRBD1
v_call: TRBV10-1
j_call: TRBJ1-1
cdr3_aa: CASSGGDRGHSGNTEAFF
cdr3_nt: TGCGCCAGCAGTGGGGGCGACAGGGGGCATTCAGGGAACACTGAAGCTTTCTTT

clone_size: .
cdr3_length: 14
d_call: TRBD1
v_call: TRBV6-5
j_call: TRBJ1-5
cdr3_aa: CASSMTGVYQPQHF
cdr3_nt: TGTGCCAGCAGCATGACAGGGGTGTATCAGCCCCAGCATTTT

clone_size: .
cdr3_length: 13
d_call: .
v_call: TRBV24-1
j_call: TRBJ1-2
cdr3_aa: CATSEADNYGYTF
cdr3_nt: TGTGCCACCAGTGAAGCGGATAACTATGGCTACACCTTC

clone_size: .
cdr3_length: 15
d_call: .
v_call: TRBV7-3
j_call: TRBJ1-1
cdr3_aa: CASSLSGVLNTEAFF
cdr3_nt: TGTGCCAGCAGCTTAAGCGGGGTGCTGAACACTGAAGCTTTCTTT

clone_size: .
cdr3_length: 21
d_call: TRBD2
v_call: TRBV3-1/TRBV3-2
j_call: TRBJ2-5
cdr3_aa: CASSQGPSGGSTANVGETQYF
cdr3_nt: TGTGCCAGCAGCCAAGGGCCTAGCGGGGGGTCTACGGCCAATGTGGGGGAGACCCAGTACTTC

clone_size: .
cdr3_length: 16
d_call: .
v_call: TRBV6-6
j_call: TRBJ2-3
cdr3_aa: CASSYSVVQVADTQYF
cdr3_nt: TGTGCCAGCAGTTACTCGGTGGTCCAGGTGGCAGATACGCAGTATTTT

clone_size: .
cdr3_length: 14
d_call: .
v_call: TRBV6-1
j_call: TRBJ2-3
cdr3_aa: CASSDDADTDTQYF
cdr3_nt: TGTGCCAGCAGTGATGATGCAGACACAGATACGCAGTATTTT

clone_size: .
cdr3_length: 16
d_call: TRBD1
v_call: TRBV5-6
j_call: TRBJ1-5
cdr3_aa: CASSPGTGGSNQPQHF
cdr3_nt: TGTGCCAGCAGCCCAGGGACAGGGGGTAGCAATCAGCCCCAGCATTTT

clone_size: .
cdr3_length: 11
d_call: .
v_call: TRBV28
j_call: TRBJ2-3
cdr3_aa: CASSSEDTQYF
cdr3_nt: TGTGCCAGCAGTTCGGAGGATACGCAGTATTTT

clone_size: .
cdr3_length: 16
d_call: TRBD1
v_call: TRBV3-1/TRBV3-2
j_call: TRBJ2-1
cdr3_aa: CASGPVRDRGNNEQFF
cdr3_nt: TGTGCCAGCGGTCCCGTCCGGGACAGGGGGAACAATGAGCAGTTCTTC

clone_size: .
cdr3_length: 16
d_call: .
v_call: TRBV18
j_call: TRBJ2-3
cdr3_aa: CASSPRQGPSTDTQYF
cdr3_nt: TGTGCCAGCTCACCACGCCAGGGCCCTAGCACAGATACGCAGTATTTT

clone_size: .
cdr3_length: 14
d_call: .
v_call: TRBV5-1
j_call: TRBJ1-4
cdr3_aa: CASRQDVGWEKLFF
cdr3_nt: TGCGCCAGCAGACAGGACGTCGGATGGGAAAAACTGTTTTTT

clone_size: few
cdr3_length: 13
d_call: .
v_call: TRBV6-5
j_call: TRBJ1-1
cdr3_aa: CASSRGLNTEAFF
cdr3_nt: TGTGCCAGCAGCAGGGGCCTGAACACTGAAGCTTTCTTT